This record covers a single T cell receptor (beta chain). This entry is derived from a study of cytomegalovirus exposure and HLA in healthy donors. Vbeta (60) and Jbeta (13) primers were used in the PCR. Method: immunoSEQ multiplex PCR; TCRdb's copy keeps in-frame clones and lacks some. Of some 200,000 clones detected, around 80% appear once; the ten largest clones hold around 1.7%. The receptor's source is a man in his fifties or sixties in good health and CMV-seronegative. The sample was PBMCs.

The CDR3 nucleotides read TGTGCCAGCAGCTTAGAGGGGTGGGGGGCCAACGTCCTGACTTTC. It specifies CASSLEGWGANVLTF. This chain joins TRBV7-9 and TRBJ2-6, with D possibly TRBD1 on 5 matching bases. The germline V gene encodes CDR1 SEHNR and CDR2 FQNEAQ (reference sequence). The CDR3 runs to 15 residues. The V gene lost 1 base and the J gene lost 4 bases, with 8 bases spanning the gap.